The 27 T cell receptor beta chains in this list originate from one sample, sequenced in a study of OX40 agonist ivuxolimab in advanced cancers. Profiling relied on immunoSEQ multiplex PCR, and the TCRdb table lists in-frame clones only, not all of them. The table lists tens of thousands of clones, 90% to 95% of them singletons, with approximately 1.2% in the top ten. The sequencing used CD4+ or CD8+ T cells sorted from blood, collected in a trial of the OX40 agonist ivuxolimab. Receptor source: an adult with an advanced solid tumor such as melanoma, head and neck, liver or kidney cancer.

The chain couples TRBV9 to TRBJ2-5; the match to TRBD2 covers 8 bases. V trimming: 2 bases; J trimming: 5 bases; junction bases outside the gene matches: 5. Germline loops: CDR1 SGDLS, CDR2 YYNGEE. This CDR3 comprises 14 residues. The CDR3 DNA reads TGTGCCAGCAGCGTGGGACTAGGGGCCGAGACCCAGTACTTC. It translates to CASSVGLGAETQYF.

This chain links TRBV9 with TRBJ2-1, with D perhaps matching TRBD1 (5 bases). There are 16 residues in the CDR3. Germline CDR1 is SGDLS and CDR2 is YYNGEE. Trimming removed 4 bases at V and 7 bases at J, with 21 bases between. Here the CDR3 DNA reads TGTGCCAGCAGCCCTCTTTGGACCAGTGGGGCTAATGAGCAGTTCTTC. The encoded protein is CASSPLWTSGANEQFF.

This chain links TRBV5-8 with TRBJ1-5; weak D call: TRBD1 (5 bases). CDR1 is SGHTS and CDR2 is YDEGEE in the germline V gene. The CDR3 spans 14 residues. The V and J ends lost 0 bases and 1 base respectively, with 5 bases between them. In DNA, the CDR3 is TGTGCCAGCAGCTTGGGGGGGAGCAATCAGCCCCAGCATTTT. Translating it yields CASSLGGSNQPQHF.

The chain is built from TRBV10-1 and TRBJ2-3, with unresolved D. Germline V gene sequence: CDR1 WNHNN, CDR2 SYGVQD (reference sequence). The CDR3 spans 15 residues. Trimming stripped 2 bases from V and 3 bases from J, with 12 bases between. In DNA, the CDR3 is TGCGCCAGCAGTGAGCGGCCCTCGGAGACAGATACGCAGTATTTT. It translates to CASSERPSETDTQYF.

For the CDR3, the DNA is TGTGCCAGCACGGGGGTGTCTGGGGCAGATACGCAGTATTTT. Its protein product is CASTGVSGADTQYF. The rearrangement uses TRBV2 and TRBJ2-3; a possible D gene is TRBD2 (6 bases). Trimming left V 7 bases short and J 4 bases short, with 15 bases between. Per the germline V gene, CDR1 is SNHLY and CDR2 is FYNNEI. This CDR3 contains 14 residues.

CDR3 region: CASSPTGNGNTIYF. The DNA for the CDR3 is TGTGCCAGCAGCCCCACAGGGAATGGAAACACCATATATTTT. This chain links TRBV7-3 with TRBJ1-3; the D gene is possibly TRBD1 (6 bases). CDR1 is SGHTA, CDR2 FQGTGA, per germline. CDR3 length: 14 amino acids. Trimming removed 5 bases from V and 3 bases from J, with 11 bases in between. Supplemented by reference TRBV7-3 and TRBJ1-3, the full variable domain reads GAGVSQTPSNKVTEKGKYVELRCDPISGHTALYWYRQSLGQGPEFLIYFQGTGAADDSGLPNDRFFAVRPEGSVSTLKIQRTERGDSAVYLCASSPTGNGNTIYFGEGSWLTVV.

The chain uses TRBV5-1 and TRBJ2-7, with D perhaps matching TRBD1 or TRBD2 (7 bases each). The V end was cut by 4 bases, the J end by 4 bases, with 21 bases between. Germline-derived CDR1 and CDR2 are SGHRS and YFSETQ. The CDR3 sequence is 16 residues long. CDR3 amino acids: CASSPYRGRGQYEQYF. The DNA of the CDR3 is TGCGCCAGCAGCCCCTACCGTGGGAGGGGGCAGTACGAGCAGTACTTC.

This sequence joins TRBV30 and TRBJ1-5, with D possibly TRBD1 on 5 matching bases. Deletions cut 0 bases from V and 5 bases from J, with 11 bases between. The CDR3 is made up of 14 amino acids. CDR1 is GTSNPN and CDR2 is SVGIG in the germline V gene (reference sequence). The CDR3 sequence: CAWSVGAGHQPQHF. The DNA of the CDR3 is TGTGCCTGGAGTGTAGGGGCAGGGCATCAGCCCCAGCATTTT.

This sequence joins TRBV5-1 and TRBJ2-1, with 7 bases lining up with TRBD2. J gave up 7 bases and V 5 bases, and 15 bases lay outside the gene matches. This CDR3 has 16 residues. Germline assignment: CDR1 SGHRS and CDR2 YFSETQ. The CDR3 spells CASSYDVGLTLNEQFF. CDR3 DNA: TGCGCCAGCAGTTATGATGTGGGACTAACCTTGAATGAGCAGTTCTTC.

This chain joins TRBV7-2 and TRBJ2-7; D remains ambiguous. The CDR3 extends over 11 amino acids. Germline V gives CDR1 SGHTA, CDR2 FQGNSA. Between the trimmed V and J ends, which lost 1 base and 7 bases, there was a span of 5 bases. The CDR3 region is CASSLVGEQYF. The CDR3 coding sequence is TGTGCCAGCAGCTTAGTCGGGGAGCAGTACTTC.

J is TRBJ2-3 and V is TRBV12-5; the D gene is possibly TRBD2 (6 bases). Germline V gene lookup returns CDR1 LGHNT and CDR2 FRNRAP. With 7 bases removed from V and 7 bases from J, the gap between germline ends came to 27 bases. This CDR3 is built from 17 residues. As DNA, the CDR3 is TGTGCTAGTGCCCTAGGGGCGGTTTTACGGCGGGGAAATACGCAGTATTTT. Its protein product is CASALGAVLRRGNTQYF. Full variable domain (remainder filled in from reference TRBV12-5 and TRBJ2-3): DARVTQTPRHKVTEMGQEVTMRCQPILGHNTVFWYRQTMMQGLELLAYFRNRAPLDDSGMPKDRFSAEMPDATLATLKIQPSEPRDSAVYFCASALGAVLRRGNTQYFGPGTRLTVL.

CDR3 loop: CASSLGTGGAGRDGYTF. Here the CDR3 DNA reads TGTGCCAGCAGCTTAGGGACAGGGGGCGCGGGGAGGGATGGCTACACCTTC. The chain links TRBV7-2 to TRBJ1-2, with 11 bases identical to TRBD1. V dropped 1 base and J dropped 6; count of bases not matched to a gene: 10. There are 17 residues in the CDR3. CDR1 and CDR2 from the germline V gene are SGHTA and FQGNSA.

In its sample, this clone was seen once. V is TRBV19 and J is TRBJ2-2; 7 bases agree with TRBD1. V shed 7 bases, J shed 4 bases, and the junction held 9 bases outside the gene matches. Per germline, CDR1 LNHDA and CDR2 SQIVND (reference sequence). This CDR3 has 15 amino acids. This CDR3 is CASTTGTAFTGELFF. CDR3 coding DNA: TGTGCCAGTACAACCGGGACAGCTTTCACCGGGGAGCTGTTTTTT.

The CDR3 DNA reads as TGTGCCAGCTCAGGACGGACGGCGAACACTGAAGCTTTCTTT. This gives the protein CASSGRTANTEAFF. The rearrangement uses TRBV18 and TRBJ1-1, with unresolved D. With 5 bases removed from V and 1 base from J, the gap between germline ends came to 11 bases. The CDR3 covers 14 residues. From germline, CDR1 is KGHSH and CDR2 LQKENI. Filled out from reference TRBV18 and TRBJ1-1, the complete variable domain reads NAGVMQNPRHLVRRRGQEARLRCSPMKGHSHVYWYRQLPEEGLKFMVYLQKENIIDESGMPKERFSAEFPKEGPSILRIQQVVRGDSAAYFCASSGRTANTEAFFGQGTRLTVV.

V gene TRBV14 combines with J gene TRBJ1-3; D is unclear. The V gene's germline CDR1 is SGHDN and CDR2 FVKESK. The ends were cut back, 1 base at V and 1 base at J, with 11 bases in the middle. There are 16 residues in the CDR3. The CDR3 reads CASSQGLGVSGNTIYF. The CDR3 DNA sequence: TGTGCCAGCAGCCAAGGGCTCGGGGTTTCTGGAAACACCATATATTTT.

This chain joins TRBV28 and TRBJ2-7, with TRBD1 as a possible D gene (5 bases). The V gene's germline CDR1 is MDHEN and CDR2 SYDVKM. The CDR3 length is 13 residues. With 4 bases removed from V and 0 bases from J, the gap between germline ends came to 7 bases. As DNA, the CDR3 is TGTGCCAGCAGTTGGACAACCTCCTACGAGCAGTACTTC. Amino acid sequence: CASSWTTSYEQYF.

The chain uses TRBV30 and TRBJ2-3, with D unresolved. The CDR3 loop spans 13 amino acids. Trimming pared 2 bases from V and 2 bases from J, leaving 8 bases between. From germline, CDR1 is GTSNPN and CDR2 SVGIG (reference sequence). The CDR3 DNA reads as TGTGCCTGGAGTCTGGGATACACAGATACGCAGTATTTT. This codes for CAWSLGYTDTQYF.

The chain has TRBV30 and TRBJ2-5; D gene unclear. The CDR3 covers 13 residues. With 2 bases removed from V and 1 base from J, the gap between germline ends came to 8 bases. Germline CDR1 reads GTSNPN; CDR2 reads SVGIG (reference sequence). The CDR3 DNA reads as TGTGCCTGGAGTCCGCAGGCCCAAGAGACCCAGTACTTC. Its translation: CAWSPQAQETQYF.

This clone was picked up a small number of times. This chain joins TRBV4-3 and TRBJ1-5; D unresolved. Trimming left V 1 base short and J 7 bases short, with 8 bases between. CDR3 length equals 13 residues. Germline CDR1 reads LGHNA; CDR2 reads YSLEER. CDR3 in amino acids: CASSQALEQPQHF. Here the CDR3 DNA reads TGCGCCAGCAGCCAAGCCCTCGAACAGCCCCAGCATTTT.

V is TRBV28 and J is TRBJ1-1; D possibly corresponds to TRBD1 (6 bases). Trimming removed 7 bases from V and 5 bases from J, with 14 bases in between. Germline V lookup: CDR1 MDHEN, CDR2 SYDVKM. The CDR3 sequence is 13 residues long. CDR3 bases: TGTGCCAGCAATAGGGGGGGGGCGACTGAAGCTTTCTTT. Protein sequence: CASNRGGATEAFF.

The chain employs TRBV7-9 and TRBJ2-7; 10 bases match TRBD2. This CDR3 is 15 amino acids long. J was trimmed by 3 bases and V by 4 bases; bases with no gene match: 6. Germline-derived CDR1 and CDR2 are SEHNR and FQNEAQ (reference sequence). CDR3 nucleotides: TGTGCCAGCAGCTGGGGACTAGCGACTGTCTACGAGCAGTACTTC. This gives the protein CASSWGLATVYEQYF.

This sequence joins TRBV5-4 and TRBJ1-4, with D possibly matching TRBD1 (5 bases). Trimming cost V 4 bases and J 5 bases, with 12 bases left between them. The CDR3 is 14 residues long. Germline CDR1 and CDR2: SGHNT and YYREEE (reference sequence). The CDR3 DNA reads as TGTGCCAGCAGCCGCGACGGGGCGAATGAAAAACTGTTTTTT. Its protein is CASSRDGANEKLFF. The variable domain in full, completed from reference TRBV5-4 and TRBJ1-4, reads ETGVTQSPTHLIKTRGQQVTLRCSSQSGHNTVSWYQQALGQGPQFIFQYYREEENGRGNFPPRFSGLQFPNYSSELNVNALELDDSALYLCASSRDGANEKLFFGSGTQLSVL.

By share, this clone counts as medium-sized. This chain connects TRBV4-2 to TRBJ2-2; 7 bases are a match to TRBD2. The J segment lost 1 base and the V segment lost 0 bases, leaving 2 bases of the junction unmatched. The CDR3 length is 16 residues. In germline, CDR1 is LGHNA, CDR2 YNFKEQ. The CDR3 DNA is TGTGCCAGCAGCCAAGAGGCTAGCGGGAACACCGGGGAGCTGTTTTTT. Its translation is CASSQEASGNTGELFF.

The gene calls are TRBV10-3 and TRBJ2-5; no reliable D call. Germline V gene lookup returns CDR1 ENHRY and CDR2 SYGVKD. Deletions cut 3 bases from V and 1 base from J, with 12 bases between. This CDR3 region has 15 residues. CDR3 sequence (DNA): TGTGCCATCAGTGACTGGGCGGACGCCCAAGAGACCCAGTACTTC. This gives the protein CAISDWADAQETQYF.

This sequence joins TRBV18 and TRBJ2-3; 8 bases align to TRBD1. The CDR3 has 14 residues. J lost 3 bases, V lost 2 bases, and 1 base had no gene match. Per germline, CDR1 KGHSH and CDR2 LQKENI. CDR3 in amino acids: CASSPYRGTDTQYF. The CDR3 DNA reads as TGTGCCAGCTCACCATACAGGGGGACAGATACGCAGTATTTT.

The rearrangement joins TRBV30 to TRBJ2-7, with 10 bases fitting TRBD1. CDR3 size: 12 residues. Germline V gives CDR1 GTSNPN, CDR2 SVGIG (reference sequence). V was pared by 3 bases and J by 6 bases, with 2 bases of the junction left unmatched. As DNA, the CDR3 is TGTGCCTGGAGAGGACAGGGGGGCGAGCAGTACTTC. Its translation: CAWRGQGGEQYF.

This chain joins TRBV19 and TRBJ2-3; tentative D call: TRBD1 (7 bases). Per germline, CDR1 LNHDA and CDR2 SQIVND (reference sequence). Trimming took 2 bases from V and 2 from J, leaving 20 bases between them. This CDR3 comprises 18 residues. The CDR3 reads CASSITGVERAYTDTQYF. Written as DNA, the CDR3 is TGTGCCAGTAGTATAACAGGGGTGGAGCGGGCCTACACAGATACGCAGTATTTT.